Listed below are T cell receptor beta chains from one sample, sequenced in a study of shared clonotypes between healthy human individuals. Repertoires were generated with immunoSEQ multiplex PCR, while TCRdb's copy carries only in-frame clones and drops some. The sample carries about 1.1 million clones, more than 75% recorded once. Source material: memory CD4+ T cells from PBMCs. These receptors were collected from a young man in good health. Some clones in this sample may be carry-over from other donors' samples. The CDR3 runs from the conserved cysteine through the conserved F or W. The D gene is left open where the match is weak. Where a row states a size, it is once, few, many or the class of an expanded clone; other rows omit it.

TRBD2 | - | TRBJ2-1 | TRBV2 | CASKGERDGNEQFF | TGTGCCAGCAAAGGAGAGCGGGACGGAAATGAGCAGTTCTTC
TRBD1 | once | TRBJ1-6 | TRBV6-1 | CASSEASTGPRHF | TGTGCCAGCAGTGAAGCATCGACAGGGCCCCGCCACTTT
TRBD2 | - | TRBJ2-3 | TRBV5-6 | CASSLIAGRDTQYF | TGTGCCAGCAGCTTGATAGCGGGGAGAGATACGCAGTATTTT
TRBD1 | - | TRBJ1-3 | TRBV27 | CASSLGGGGSGNTIYF | TGTGCCAGCAGTTTAGGAGGGGGCGGCTCTGGAAACACCATATATTTT
- | - | TRBJ1-3 | TRBV27 | CASKMGRNSGNTIYF | TGTGCCAGCAAGATGGGTCGTAACTCTGGAAACACCATATATTTT
- | - | TRBJ2-1 | TRBV6-5 | CATDSGYNEQFF | TGTGCCACTGATAGCGGCTACAATGAGCAGTTCTTC
TRBD2 | - | TRBJ2-3 | TRBV9 | CASSVDAAAGVGFRGTDTQYF | TGTGCCAGCAGCGTAGATGCCGCGGCGGGAGTAGGTTTTCGGGGCACAGATACGCAGTATTTT
TRBD2 | - | TRBJ2-3 | TRBV9 | CASSSSGRDGDTQYF | TGTGCCAGCAGCTCTAGCGGGAGGGACGGAGATACGCAGTATTTT
TRBD1 | - | TRBJ1-2 | TRBV28 | CASSSPGQGTEGYTF | TGTGCCAGCAGCTCACCGGGACAGGGGACGGAGGGCTACACCTTC
- | - | TRBJ2-3 | TRBV2 | CAIEDTDTQYF | TGTGCCATCGAGGACACAGATACGCAGTATTTT
- | once | TRBJ2-7 | TRBV28 | CASSLWGGGSHEQYF | TGTGCCAGCAGTTTATGGGGTGGAGGTTCCCACGAGCAGTACTTC
- | - | TRBJ2-1 | TRBV11-2 | CASSPGVADNEQFF | TGTGCCAGCAGCCCCGGGGTGGCTGACAATGAGCAGTTCTTC
- | few | TRBJ1-5 | TRBV6-6 | CASSYSGVRGDQPQHF | TGTGCCAGCAGTTACTCGGGGGTACGAGGCGATCAGCCCCAGCATTTT
TRBD1 | - | TRBJ2-7 | TRBV9 | CASSATGGARYEQYF | TGTGCCAGCAGTGCGACAGGGGGCGCCCGCTACGAGCAGTACTTC
- | - | TRBJ2-3 | TRBV9 | CASSVDNSADTQYF | TGTGCCAGCAGCGTGGACAATAGCGCAGATACGCAGTATTTT
- | - | TRBJ1-5 | TRBV9 | CASSPEPTNQPQHF | TGTGCCAGCAGCCCAGAGCCGACCAATCAGCCCCAGCATTTT
- | - | TRBJ1-3 | TRBV7-8 | CASSLVGGGSGNTIYF | TGTGCCAGCAGCTTAGTTGGGGGCGGCTCTGGAAACACCATATATTTT
TRBD1 | - | TRBJ1-5 | TRBV6-1 | CASSEAPGTGIQPQHF | TGTGCCAGCAGTGAAGCGCCCGGGACAGGGATTCAGCCCCAGCATTTT
TRBD2 | - | TRBJ2-2 | TRBV7-2 | CASSLGAGGCTGELFF | TGTGCCAGCAGCTTAGGGGCGGGAGGTTGCACCGGGGAGCTGTTTTTT
- | - | TRBJ2-1 | TRBV6-6 | CASSYSGGEQFF | TGTGCCAGCAGTTACTCCGGCGGGGAGCAGTTCTTC
TRBD1 | - | TRBJ2-1 | TRBV2 | CASSRDRSYNEQFF | TGTGCCAGCAGCCGGGACAGAAGCTACAATGAGCAGTTCTTC
- | - | TRBJ2-7 | TRBV2 | CASSFGGDEQYF | TGTGCCAGCAGTTTCGGGGGCGACGAGCAGTACTTC
- | - | TRBJ2-1 | TRBV7-6 | CASSLGRDNEQFF | TGTGCCAGCAGCTTAGGACGAGACAATGAGCAGTTCTTC
- | once | TRBJ2-2 | TRBV7-9 | CASSLSGTGELFF | TGTGCCAGCAGCTTGAGCGGGACCGGGGAGCTGTTTTTT
- | once | TRBJ2-5 | TRBV5-1 | CASSLGNKETQYF | TGCGCCAGCAGCTTGGGGAACAAAGAGACCCAGTACTTC
TRBD1 | - | TRBJ2-6 | TRBV5-4 | CASSRGQELSGANVLTF | TGTGCCAGCAGTCGAGGACAGGAATTGTCTGGGGCCAACGTCCTGACTTTC
- | - | TRBJ2-2 | TRBV7-9 | CASSPTDTGELFF | TGTGCCAGCAGCCCGACAGACACCGGGGAGCTGTTTTTT
- | - | TRBJ2-3 | TRBV11-2 | CASSWGTALGTDTQYF | TGTGCCAGCAGCTGGGGCACGGCGTTGGGCACAGATACGCAGTATTTT
- | - | TRBJ1-2 | TRBV5-6 | CASSLVGGGYTF | TGTGCCAGCAGCTTGGTAGGAGGTGGCTACACCTTC
- | - | TRBJ2-5 | TRBV5-4 | CASSSPPGQETQYF | TGTGCCAGCAGCTCCCCCCCGGGCCAAGAGACCCAGTACTTC
TRBD2 | many | TRBJ2-7 | TRBV4-2 | CASSQDWLAGVYEQYF | TGTGCCAGCAGCCAAGATTGGCTAGCGGGAGTGTACGAGCAGTACTTC
- | - | TRBJ2-2 | TRBV6-1 | CASSARMGVTGELFF | TGTGCCAGCAGTGCACGGATGGGGGTTACCGGGGAGCTGTTTTTT
- | - | TRBJ1-2 | TRBV28 | CASSLGTSYGYTF | TGTGCCAGCAGTCTCGGGACTAGCTATGGCTACACCTTC
TRBD2 | - | TRBJ2-1 | TRBV5-1 | CASSLMTSGIYNEQFF | TGCGCCAGCAGCTTGATGACTAGCGGGATCTACAATGAGCAGTTCTTC
TRBD1 | - | TRBJ1-2 | TRBV30 | CAFSLGQGLGYTF | TGTGCCTTTTCGTTGGGACAGGGGCTTGGCTACACCTTC
TRBD1 | - | TRBJ2-7 | TRBV19 | CASRDRVLGREQYF | TGTGCCAGTAGGGACAGGGTTTTGGGTCGCGAGCAGTACTTC
TRBD1 | few | TRBJ2-7 | TRBV4-1 | CASSQGTGTVYEQYF | TGCGCCAGCAGCCAAGGGACCGGGACAGTCTACGAGCAGTACTTC
TRBD2 | once | TRBJ2-7 | TRBV30 | CACGTSGRGFQNEQYF | TGTGCCTGCGGGACTAGCGGGAGAGGCTTTCAGAACGAGCAGTACTTC
- | - | TRBJ2-7 | TRBV7-2 | CASSLGWGRASYEQYF | TGTGCCAGCAGCTTAGGCTGGGGCAGGGCCTCCTACGAGCAGTACTTC
- | - | TRBJ2-2 | TRBV11-2 | CASSFRGNHAGELFF | TGTGCCAGCAGCTTCCGGGGGAATCACGCCGGGGAGCTGTTTTTT
- | - | TRBJ1-2 | TRBV5-1 | CASSLGGAGNYGYTF | TGCGCCAGCAGCTTGGGGGGGGCCGGGAACTATGGCTACACCTTC
TRBD2 | - | TRBJ2-7 | TRBV5-1 | CASRQTSAQNYEQYF | TGCGCCAGCAGACAGACTAGCGCCCAGAACTACGAGCAGTACTTC
- | - | TRBJ2-2 | TRBV7-9 | CARPSASNTGELFF | TGTGCCAGGCCGTCAGCGTCGAACACCGGGGAGCTGTTTTTT
TRBD1 | - | TRBJ1-5 | TRBV28 | CASSRTQGSVWGNQPQHF | TGTGCCAGCAGTCGCACACAGGGGTCGGTGTGGGGCAATCAGCCCCAGCATTTT
- | - | TRBJ1-1 | TRBV28 | CASSKDGTRVRAFF | TGTGCCAGCAGCAAGGACGGGACCCGGGTGAGAGCTTTCTTT